The clone carrying this T cell receptor beta chain was picked up a small number of times. The sample originates from a study of human T cells and chemical hapten exposure. Time point reported: patch test 1, 2 weeks after DPC sensitization. Treatment described: therapeutic diphenylcyclopropenone sensitization with weekly scalp DPC. Per the study methods: Sample TCR counts, which ranged from roughly 23,224 to 750,000, had a median of around 93,000. In TCRdb, the RACE reads were re-called with MiXCR into one record per CDR3 protein. These V and J calls originate from TCRdb's pipeline instead of the authors' own analysis. This table holds about 70,000 distinct CDR3 sequences, over 7.5% found once. The CDR3 contains 14 residues. Germline assignment: CDR1 MDHEN and CDR2 SYDVKM. V was shortened by 6 bases and J by 6 bases, with 15 bases between the two germline ends.

This receptor was identified in a woman between 40 and 50 years old with alopecia areata. Some clones in this sample may be carry-over from other donors' samples. V and J are TRBV28 and TRBJ1-5; TRBD1 is a possible D gene (5 bases). Sequences were derived from whole blood, sampled in connection with sensitization to the hapten diphenylcyclopropenone (DPC). The CDR3 DNA is TGTGCCAGCAGGGACGGGACTTACGGTCAGCCCCAGCATTTT. It is translated as CASRDGTYGQPQHF. The full variable domain, rest sourced from reference TRBV28 and TRBJ1-5, is DVKVTQSSRYLVKRTGEKVFLECVQDMDHENMFWYRQDPGLGLRLIYFSYDVKMKEKGDIPEGYSVSREKKERFSLILESASTNQTSMYLCASRDGTYGQPQHFGDGTRLSIL.